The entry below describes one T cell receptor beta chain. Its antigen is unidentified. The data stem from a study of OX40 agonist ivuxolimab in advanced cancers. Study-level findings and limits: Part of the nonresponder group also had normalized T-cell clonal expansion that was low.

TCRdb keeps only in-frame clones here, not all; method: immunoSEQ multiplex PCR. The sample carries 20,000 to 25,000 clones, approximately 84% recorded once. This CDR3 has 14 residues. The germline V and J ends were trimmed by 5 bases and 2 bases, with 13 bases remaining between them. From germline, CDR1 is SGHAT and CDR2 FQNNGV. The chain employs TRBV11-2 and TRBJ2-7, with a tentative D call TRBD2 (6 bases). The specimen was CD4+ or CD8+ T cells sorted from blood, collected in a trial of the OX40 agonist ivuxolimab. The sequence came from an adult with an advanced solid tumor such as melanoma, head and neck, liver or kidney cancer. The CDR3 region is CASSPPGLPYEQYF. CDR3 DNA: TGTGCCAGCAGCCCGCCGGGACTTCCCTACGAGCAGTACTTC. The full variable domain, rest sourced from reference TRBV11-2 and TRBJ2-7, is EAGVAQSPRYKIIEKRQSVAFWCNPISGHATLYWYQQILGQGPKLLIQFQNNGVVDDSQLPKDRFSAERLKGVDSTLKIQPAKLEDSAVYLCASSPPGLPYEQYFGPGTRLTVT.